This T cell receptor beta chain was identified in a study of T cells in localized non-small cell lung cancer. Overall study results and limits: Adjacent lung tissue had a median around 50 of the top 100 clones found in the tumor. Adjacent uninvolved lung tissue had the highest T cell clonality, exceeding tumor.

As for this clone: Antigen specificity is unknown.

Generated by immunoSEQ multiplex PCR, the TCRdb table keeps only in-frame clones and is missing some. The sample has about 76,000 clones; approximately 84% are singletons. Germline CDR1 is SGHRS and CDR2 is YFSETQ. CDR3 length: 14 residues. V lost 4 bases and J lost 7, with 17 bases in between. This TCR came from a female donor over 55 with stage I lung adenocarcinoma. V is TRBV5-1 and J is TRBJ1-2, with D possibly matching TRBD1 (6 bases). This material consisted of peripheral blood, taken before any cancer treatment. In DNA form, the CDR3 reads TGCGCCAGCAGCGTGAGAGGGGGGGCTGGTGGCTACACCTTC. As protein: CASSVRGGAGGYTF.